The clone carrying this T cell receptor beta chain was detected ten times or more. Trimming removed 7 bases from V and 0 bases from J, with 12 bases in between. CDR3 length equals 14 residues. Time point in this sample: newly diagnosed GD, antithyroid drugs for less than 3 months. RNA extracted from PBMCs served as the sequencing template. The patient group derived from an endocrinology department in Xi'an, China. These data are taken from a study of regulatory T cells in long-lasting Graves disease. In the study overall: Patients with new Graves' disease had used antithyroid drugs below 3 months.

Researchers made TCR beta libraries by using iRepertoire HTBI primers and running Arm-PCR on CDR3 regions. Each CDR3 protein gets one entry after TCRdb re-called the multiplex PCR reads with MiXCR. In the table there are 300,000 to 450,000 distinct CDR3 sequences, about 14% of which are singletons. This rearrangement joins TRBV12-3 or TRBV12-4 to TRBJ1-1; D possibly corresponds to TRBD1 (5 bases). This clonotype was obtained from a female donor with Graves disease. This sample comprised peripheral blood mononuclear cells (PBMCs), obtained at new diagnosis, from a patient treated with antithyroid drugs. The CDR3 DNA follows: TGTGCCAGCACCAAGCGGGGGTTGAACACTGAAGCTTTCTTT. It specifies CASTKRGLNTEAFF.